The clone carrying this T cell receptor beta chain was counted between two and nine times. This record belongs to a study of T cells after yellow fever vaccination. 5'RACE template switching added a universal primer site and UMIs to TCR cDNA. TCRdb called the 5' RACE reads again in MiXCR, with one record for every CDR3 protein. The data contain a few hundred thousand distinct CDR3 sequences, roughly 7.5% of them singletons. This specimen consisted of PBMCs, obtained approximately 47 days after the first yellow fever vaccination. The source is a young man who received the YFV17D yellow fever vaccine.

CDR3 bases: TGTGCCAGCAGTTTACACCCCCTGTCGGCTAGCGGGGGGGCCTCGCAAGAGACCCAGTACTTC. Amino acids: CASSLHPLSASGGASQETQYF. The gene calls are TRBV12-3 or TRBV12-4 and TRBJ2-5; 12 bases agree with TRBD2. V gave up 2 bases and J gave up 2 bases; unmatched junction bases: 18. This CDR3 spans 21 amino acids.